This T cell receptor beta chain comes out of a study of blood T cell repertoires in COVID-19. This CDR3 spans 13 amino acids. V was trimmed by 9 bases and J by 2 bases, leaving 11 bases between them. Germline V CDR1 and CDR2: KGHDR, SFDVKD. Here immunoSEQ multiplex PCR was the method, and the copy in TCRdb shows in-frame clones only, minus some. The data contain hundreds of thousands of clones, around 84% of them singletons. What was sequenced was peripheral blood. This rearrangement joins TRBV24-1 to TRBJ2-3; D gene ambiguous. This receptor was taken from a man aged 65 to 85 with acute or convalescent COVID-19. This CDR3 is CATGRSPTDTQYF. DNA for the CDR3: TGTGCCACCGGGCGCTCCCCCACAGATACGCAGTATTTT.